This T cell receptor (beta chain) was identified during a study of T-cell memory formation after mild COVID-19. Study background: Largely donor-specific TCR clusters were found. General study findings and limits: SARS-CoV-2 specificity of second-wave clones peaking day 37 was unconfirmed. A balance of CD4 and CD8 characterized clones contracting day 15 to 85, whereas later expanders leaned CD4+.

Germline loops: CDR1 ENHRY, CDR2 SYGVKD. J gave up 6 bases and V 2 bases, and 5 bases lay outside the gene matches. The CDR3 runs 14 residues. 5'RACE, which relied on constant-segment primers, yielded TCR alpha and TCR beta cDNA libraries carrying sample barcodes and UMIs. One entry per CDR3 protein results from TCRdb running MiXCR on the 5' RACE reads. The table has about 470,000 distinct CDR3 sequences, approximately 18% seen once. This clonotype was counted a few times. The antigen remains undetermined. The sequencing sample was made of PBMCs or a T cell subset sorted from them (not recorded which). This receptor was taken from an adult woman who had mild COVID-19 (a few samples of this study predate the infection). Cell type and time point are not known. The chain carries TRBV10-3 and TRBJ2-3, with 7 bases aligning to TRBD2. The chain's CDR3 is CAISEGGSRDTQYF. For the CDR3, the DNA is TGTGCCATCAGTGAGGGCGGGAGTAGGGATACGCAGTATTTT.